The sequence of this T cell receptor beta chain was determined in a study of blood T cell repertoires in COVID-19. Study information: In each case, the material was cDNA or gDNA derived from T cells, B-cell-depleted T cells, or PBMCs.

Symptom resolution, clearance, or two negative PCRs marked donors in Cohort 3 as recovered. Trimming took off 3 bases at V and 2 bases at J, with 8 bases between the two ends. CDR3 length: 14 residues. Per germline, CDR1 SGHTA and CDR2 FQGNSA. Authors' processing steps: Amplification of reference gene primers provided the estimated nucleated cell counts. Data came from immunoSEQ multiplex PCR; TCRdb stores just in-frame clones and leaves some out. V, J and clone size reflect that table, while D and trimming were determined from the DNA. Here the sample spans approximately 490,000 clones, roughly nine tenths being singletons. This clone was observed a single time.

The chain is built from TRBV7-2 and TRBJ1-5; D ambiguous. The sequenced sample consisted of PBMCs or T cells enriched from blood (not recorded which). The TCR originated in a woman aged 60-75 years who had recovered from COVID-19. The CDR3 protein is CASSLYTGNQPQHF. For the CDR3, the DNA is TGTGCCAGCAGCTTGTATACGGGCAATCAGCCCCAGCATTTT.